The source of this TCR beta chain is a study of T cell repertoires in aging, cancer and after chemotherapy. Study-level background: Healthy donor repertoires were recorded over several months to years and showed clear clonal overlap.

The template was genomic DNA from peripheral blood, not RNA. The CDR3 covers 15 residues. J gave up 5 bases and V 6 bases, and 7 bases lay outside the gene matches. A mixed TRB-A/B primer pool amplified rearranged TRB by multiplex touch-down PCR. TCRdb used MiXCR to reprocess the multiplex PCR reads, holding one entry per CDR3 protein. Among just over 4,000 distinct CDR3 sequences listed, 28% were seen once. Points from the study as a whole: Median generation probability rose over the chemotherapy interval in each cancer cohort, suggesting rebound thymic output.

About this clonotype: The antigen is undetermined.

Source material: blood. This sequence was found in a human donor in good health. The V call is TRBV12-3 or TRBV12-4, the J call TRBJ2-5; 12 positions match TRBD2. The CDR3 coding sequence is TGTGCCAGCAGCTTTCTGACTAGCGGGGGCGAGACCCAGTACTTC. This codes for CASSFLTSGGETQYF.